This TCR beta chain is drawn from a study of metastatic and nonmetastatic thyroid tumors. Across the study: Malignant and benign thyroid patients had repertoires compared in peripheral blood and tumor or nodule tissue.

In the source study's methods: Building a distant-metastasis classifier for papillary thyroid cancer drew on CDR3 differences across clinicopathological groups. TCRdb reprocessed the PCR reads using MiXCR. These V and J calls rely on TCRdb rather than the paper's analysis. The sample holds under 95,000 clones; roughly 13% are singletons and the top ten take over 9%. The table lists this clone with many counts. No antigen is known for it. Germline loops: CDR1 LNHDA, CDR2 SQIVND (reference sequence). The CDR3 is 13 residues long. V lost 5 bases to trimming and J lost 6 bases, with 14 bases between them. Study outcomes and limitations: Relative to benign nodules, malignant thyroid tumors were reportedly characterized by significantly elevated TCR beta diversity in blood and tumor.

No treatment had been given to any patient before thyroid surgery. The sequencing sample was made of blood. The clonotype was recovered from a female donor with papillary thyroid cancer or a benign thyroid nodule (not recorded which). Some clones in this sample may be carry-over from other donors' samples. V gene TRBV19 combines with J gene TRBJ2-7; D is perhaps TRBD2 (6 bases). CDR3 bases: TGTGCCAGTAGTCAAGCCCCCGGGGGCGAGCAGTACTTC. Protein: CASSQAPGGEQYF.